The 16 T cell receptor beta chains in this list originate from one sample, sequenced in a study of blood T cell repertoires in COVID-19. Clones were sequenced by immunoSEQ multiplex PCR, and TCRdb holds only the in-frame ones, with some missing. The profile covers 200,000 to 300,000 clones, with 75% to 90% appearing a single time and roughly 3% taken by the ten largest. What was sequenced was peripheral blood. The receptors shown here come from a woman under 40 who had recovered from COVID-19.

The count of this clone is one. The chain links TRBV18 to TRBJ1-1; 8 bases align to TRBD1. The germline CDR1 and CDR2 sequences are KGHSH and LQKENI. V lost 4 bases to trimming and J lost 5 bases; unmatched junction nucleotides: 6. The CDR3 runs to 14 residues. The CDR3 loop reads CASSQGQAGTEAFF. The CDR3 nucleotides read TGTGCCAGCTCACAGGGACAGGCGGGGACTGAAGCTTTCTTT.

The J gene is TRBJ1-2, the V gene TRBV13; 7 nucleotides agree with TRBD1. In germline, CDR1 is PRHDT, CDR2 FYEKMQ (reference sequence). V was clipped by 0 bases and J by 0 bases; unmatched bases: 10. The CDR3 totals 18 residues. The CDR3 sequence: CASSLGTGLRKANYGYTF. The CDR3 DNA is TGTGCCAGCAGCTTAGGGACAGGGTTACGGAAAGCTAACTATGGCTACACCTTC.

J is TRBJ2-1 and V is TRBV5-1; TRBD2 matches 7 bases. Germline CDR1 SGHRS, CDR2 YFSETQ. J lost 1 base, V lost 2 bases, and 9 bases had no gene match. The CDR3 has 17 residues. The CDR3 sequence is CASSLRAGVRSYNEQFF. CDR3 DNA: TGCGCCAGCAGCTTAAGGGCGGGGGTGAGGTCCTACAATGAGCAGTTCTTC.

The V call is TRBV6-5, the J call TRBJ1-2; D gene ambiguous. Germline-derived CDR1 and CDR2 are MNHEY and SVGAGI. The CDR3 is 15 amino acids. With 6 bases removed from V and 2 bases from J, the gap between germline ends came to 16 bases. In DNA form, the CDR3 reads TGTGCCAGCAGATCCACAAGAACCTTAAACTATGGCTACACCTTC. This codes for CASRSTRTLNYGYTF.

This sequence joins TRBV5-1 and TRBJ2-2; TRBD2 matches 9 bases. Germline lookup yields CDR1 SGHRS and CDR2 YFSETQ. This CDR3 has 16 amino acids. The J segment lost 6 bases and the V segment lost 4 bases, leaving 10 bases of the junction unmatched. The CDR3 is CASSPITRGGAGELFF. The CDR3 region has the DNA TGCGCCAGCAGCCCCATAACGCGGGGGGGCGCCGGGGAGCTGTTTTTT.

The chain employs TRBV4-3 and TRBJ2-2; D possibly corresponds to TRBD2 (5 bases). CDR1 and CDR2 from the germline V gene are LGHNA and YSLEER. The ends were cut back, 0 bases at V and 6 bases at J, with 23 bases in the middle. This CDR3 spans 19 amino acids. The CDR3 DNA follows: TGCGCCAGCAGCCAAGAGGTGGCGCAGCGGAACCTCAGATCCGGGGAGCTGTTTTTT. Protein: CASSQEVAQRNLRSGELFF.

This chain connects TRBV20-1 to TRBJ2-1; the D gene is possibly TRBD2 (6 bases). The germline V gene has CDR1 DFQATT and CDR2 SNEGSKA (reference sequence). There are 14 residues in the CDR3. V lost 3 bases and J lost 5, with 14 bases in between. CDR3 DNA: TGCAGTGCTAGTAGTCGCGGGGCGAACAATGAGCAGTTCTTC. Translated, it gives CSASSRGANNEQFF.

The V gene is TRBV4-1, the J gene TRBJ1-6; 9 bases fit TRBD1. The trim removed 1 base at V and 5 bases at J, leaving 6 bases unmatched. In germline, CDR1 is MGHRA, CDR2 YSYEKL. This CDR3 contains 17 residues. CDR3 loop: CASSQASTGGNNSPLHF. The CDR3 DNA sequence: TGCGCCAGCAGCCAAGCGTCGACAGGGGGAAATAATTCACCCCTCCACTTT.

V gene TRBV4-3 combines with J gene TRBJ2-1, with 10 bases that match TRBD2. Germline lookup yields CDR1 LGHNA and CDR2 YSLEER. This CDR3 contains 13 residues. The V and J ends lost 6 bases and 7 bases, in that order; junction bases with no gene match: 3. CDR3 nucleotide sequence: TGCGCCAGCAGACTAGCGGGGCATAATGAGCAGTTCTTC. Amino acid sequence: CASRLAGHNEQFF.

The V and J genes are TRBV4-2 and TRBJ2-7, with TRBD2 matching 15 bases. From germline, CDR1 is LGHNA and CDR2 YNFKEQ. The CDR3 consists of 16 residues. The trim removed 5 bases at V and 3 bases at J, leaving 5 bases unmatched. CDR3 in amino acids: CASSAGLAGGRYEQYF. The CDR3 DNA follows: TGTGCCAGCAGCGCGGGACTAGCGGGGGGTCGCTACGAGCAGTACTTC.

This rearrangement joins TRBV4-3 to TRBJ2-6, with 7 bases that match TRBD2. With 0 bases clipped from V and 4 bases from J, the junction kept 6 bases outside the gene matches. Per germline, CDR1 LGHNA and CDR2 YSLEER. The CDR3 extends over 17 amino acids. The CDR3 DNA reads TGCGCCAGCAGCCAAGATCTTCTAGCGGCGGGGGCCAACGTCCTGACTTTC. Translated, it gives CASSQDLLAAGANVLTF.

This clone has a handful of counts. The V and J genes are TRBV2 and TRBJ1-2, with D tentatively TRBD1 (6 bases). The CDR3 runs 13 residues. The V end lost 10 bases, the J end lost 5 bases, and 17 bases lay between the germline ends. Germline V lookup: CDR1 SNHLY, CDR2 FYNNEI. The CDR3 DNA follows: TGTGCCACTGTAGAGGGGGTTGGTTATGGCTACACCTTC. Encoded protein: CATVEGVGYGYTF.

The V call is TRBV7-9, the J call TRBJ2-2, with a possible D match to TRBD2 (5 bases). CDR1 and CDR2 from the germline V gene are SEHNR and FQNEAQ (reference sequence). Trimming took 3 bases from V and 0 from J, leaving 11 bases between them. CDR3 length: 16 amino acids. The CDR3 protein is CASSFGTGTNTGELFF. CDR3 DNA sequence: TGTGCCAGCAGCTTTGGTACGGGGACGAACACCGGGGAGCTGTTTTTT.

DNA for the CDR3: TGTGCCACCCTGACTAAAACCAACGAGCAGTACTTC. Its translation: CATLTKTNEQYF. This chain connects TRBV2 to TRBJ2-7; perhaps TRBD2 as D (5 bases). The V end was cut by 10 bases, the J end by 5 bases, with 15 bases between. The CDR3 loop spans 12 amino acids. CDR1 is SNHLY, CDR2 FYNNEI, per germline. Drawing the rest from reference TRBV2 and TRBJ2-7, the complete variable domain is EPEVTQTPSHQVTQMGQEVILRCVPISNHLYFYWYRQILGQKVEFLVSFYNNEISEKSEIFDDQFSVERPDGSNFTLKIRSTKLEDSAMYFCATLTKTNEQYFGPGTRLTVT.

In DNA, the CDR3 is TGTGCCAGCAGCTTCGGGCTAGCGAGGGGCTACACCTTC. This translates into CASSFGLARGYTF. The V call is TRBV7-9, the J call TRBJ1-2; D remains unclear. Trimming took off 3 bases at V and 8 bases at J, with 13 bases between the two ends. This CDR3 has 13 amino acids. Per the germline V gene, CDR1 is SEHNR and CDR2 is FQNEAQ (reference sequence).

The V and J genes are TRBV9 and TRBJ2-5; the match to TRBD2 covers 7 bases. CDR3 size: 13 residues. CDR1 is SGDLS and CDR2 is YYNGEE in the germline V gene. V shed 5 bases and J 0 bases; nucleotides not matched to a gene: 1. The CDR3 sequence is CASSRGDQETQYF. CDR3 sequence (DNA): TGTGCCAGCAGTCGGGGGGACCAAGAGACCCAGTACTTC.